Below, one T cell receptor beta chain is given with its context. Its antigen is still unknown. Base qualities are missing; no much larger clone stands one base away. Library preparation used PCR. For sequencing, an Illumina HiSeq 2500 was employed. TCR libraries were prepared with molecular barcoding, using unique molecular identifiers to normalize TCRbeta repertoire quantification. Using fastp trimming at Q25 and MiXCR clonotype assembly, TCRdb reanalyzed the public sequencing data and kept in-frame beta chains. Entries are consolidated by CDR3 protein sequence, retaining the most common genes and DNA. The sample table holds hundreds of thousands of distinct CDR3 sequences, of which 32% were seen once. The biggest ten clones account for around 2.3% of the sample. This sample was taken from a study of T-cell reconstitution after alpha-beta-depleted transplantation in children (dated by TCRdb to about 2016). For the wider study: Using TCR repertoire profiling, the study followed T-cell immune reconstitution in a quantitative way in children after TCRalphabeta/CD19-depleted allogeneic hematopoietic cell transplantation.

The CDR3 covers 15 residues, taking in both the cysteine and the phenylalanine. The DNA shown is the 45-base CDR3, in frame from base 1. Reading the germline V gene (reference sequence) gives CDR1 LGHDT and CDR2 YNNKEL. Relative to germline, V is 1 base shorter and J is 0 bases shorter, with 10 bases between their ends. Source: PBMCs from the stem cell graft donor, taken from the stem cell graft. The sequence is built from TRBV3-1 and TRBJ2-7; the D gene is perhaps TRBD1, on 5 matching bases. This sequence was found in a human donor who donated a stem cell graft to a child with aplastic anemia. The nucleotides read TGTGCCAGCAGCCAAGGGTACAGGAGCTCCTACGAGCAGTACTTC. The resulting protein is CASSQGYRSSYEQYF.